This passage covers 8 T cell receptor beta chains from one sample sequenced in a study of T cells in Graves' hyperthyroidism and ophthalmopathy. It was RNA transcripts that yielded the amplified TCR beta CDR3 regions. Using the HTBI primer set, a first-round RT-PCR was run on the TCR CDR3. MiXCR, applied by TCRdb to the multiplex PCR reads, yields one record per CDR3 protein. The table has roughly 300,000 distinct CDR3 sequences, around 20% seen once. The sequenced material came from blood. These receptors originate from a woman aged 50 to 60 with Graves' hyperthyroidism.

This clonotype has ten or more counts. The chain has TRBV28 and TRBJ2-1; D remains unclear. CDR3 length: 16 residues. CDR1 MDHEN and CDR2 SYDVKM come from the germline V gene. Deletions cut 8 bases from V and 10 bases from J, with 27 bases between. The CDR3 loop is CASSTRSMGVSREQFF. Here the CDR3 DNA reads TGTGCCAGCTCCACAAGAAGCATGGGTGTTTCGAGGGAGCAGTTCTTC. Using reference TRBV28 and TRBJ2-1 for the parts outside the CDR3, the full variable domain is DVKVTQSSRYLVKRTGEKVFLECVQDMDHENMFWYRQDPGLGLRLIYFSYDVKMKEKGDIPEGYSVSREKKERFSLILESASTNQTSMYLCASSTRSMGVSREQFFGPGTRLTVL.

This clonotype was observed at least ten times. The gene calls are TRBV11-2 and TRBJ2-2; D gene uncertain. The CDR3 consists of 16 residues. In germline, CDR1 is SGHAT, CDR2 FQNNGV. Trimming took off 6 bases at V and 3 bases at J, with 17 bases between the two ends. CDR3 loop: CASRGLGGKHTGELFF. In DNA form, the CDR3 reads TGTGCCAGCAGGGGCCTGGGTGGGAAACACACCGGGGAGCTGTTTTTT.

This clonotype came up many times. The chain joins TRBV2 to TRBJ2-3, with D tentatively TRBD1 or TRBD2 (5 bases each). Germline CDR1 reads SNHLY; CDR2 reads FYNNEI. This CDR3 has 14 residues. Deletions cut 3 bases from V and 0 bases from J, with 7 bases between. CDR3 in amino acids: CASSEGPSTDTQYF. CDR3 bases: TGTGCCAGCAGTGAGGGACCGAGCACAGATACGCAGTATTTT.

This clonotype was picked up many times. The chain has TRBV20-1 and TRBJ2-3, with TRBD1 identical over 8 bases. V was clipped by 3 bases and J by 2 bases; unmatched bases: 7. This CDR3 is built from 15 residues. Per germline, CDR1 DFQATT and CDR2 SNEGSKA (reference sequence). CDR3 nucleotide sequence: TGCAGTGCTAGCCCCGGACAGGGCCTCACAGATACGCAGTATTTT. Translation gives CSASPGQGLTDTQYF.

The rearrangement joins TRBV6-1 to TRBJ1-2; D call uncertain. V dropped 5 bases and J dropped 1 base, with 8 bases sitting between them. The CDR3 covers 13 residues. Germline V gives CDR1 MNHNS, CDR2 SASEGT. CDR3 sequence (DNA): TGTGCCAGCAGTTTGAAGCGTAACTATGGCTACACCTTC. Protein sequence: CASSLKRNYGYTF.

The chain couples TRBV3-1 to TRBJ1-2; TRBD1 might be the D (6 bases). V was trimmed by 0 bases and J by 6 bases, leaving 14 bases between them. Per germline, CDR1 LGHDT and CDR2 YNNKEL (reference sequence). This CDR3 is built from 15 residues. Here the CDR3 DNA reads TGTGCCAGCAGCCAAGATCCGGGGGCTGTAAATGGCTACACCTTC. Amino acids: CASSQDPGAVNGYTF.

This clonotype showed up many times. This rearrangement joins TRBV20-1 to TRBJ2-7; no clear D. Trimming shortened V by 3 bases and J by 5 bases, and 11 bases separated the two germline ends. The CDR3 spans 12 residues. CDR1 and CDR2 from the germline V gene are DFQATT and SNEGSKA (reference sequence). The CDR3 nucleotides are TGCAGTGCTAGTATCCGGGTCGACGAGCAGTACTTC. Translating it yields CSASIRVDEQYF.

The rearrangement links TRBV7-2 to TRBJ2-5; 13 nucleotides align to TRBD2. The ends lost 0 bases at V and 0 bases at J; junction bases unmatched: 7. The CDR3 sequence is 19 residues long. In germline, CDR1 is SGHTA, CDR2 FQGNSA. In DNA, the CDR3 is TGTGCCAGCAGCTTAGCCCTCGGACTAGCGGGGGAACACCAAGAGACCCAGTACTTC. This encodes CASSLALGLAGEHQETQYF. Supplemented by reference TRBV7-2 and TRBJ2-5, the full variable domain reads GAGVSQSPSNKVTEKGKDVELRCDPISGHTALYWYRQSLGQGLEFLIYFQGNSAPDKSGLPSDRFSAERTGGSVSTLTIQRTQQEDSAVYLCASSLALGLAGEHQETQYFGPGTRLLVL.